A single sample is the source of the 22 T cell receptor beta chains below, sequenced in a study of CD8 T cells in ankylosing spondylitis. Findings and limits, study-wide: A TCR beta motif of roughly eight highly homologous variants appeared characteristic of ankylosing spondylitis blood.

One entry per CDR3 protein results from TCRdb running MiXCR on the 5' RACE reads. This table holds hundreds of thousands of distinct CDR3 sequences, 17% found once. These TCRs' antigens remain unknown. Input material: blood, either unsorted or a sorted T cell fraction (not recorded which). These receptors all come from a male donor with ankylosing spondylitis.

This clonotype was counted a few times. The rearrangement uses TRBV20-1 and TRBJ1-2; maybe TRBD1 (6 bases). Trimming stripped 3 bases from V and 7 bases from J, with 9 bases between. CDR1 is DFQATT and CDR2 is SNEGSKA in the germline V gene (reference sequence). This CDR3 has 11 residues. In DNA, the CDR3 is TGCAGTGCTAGCAGGGGAGGTGGCTACACCTTC. Amino acids: CSASRGGGYTF.

This clonotype occurred many times. The chain joins TRBV28 to TRBJ2-7, with D unresolved. Germline V gene lookup returns CDR1 MDHEN and CDR2 SYDVKM. V gave up 2 bases and J gave up 6 bases, with 8 bases separating them. This CDR3 spans 12 amino acids. In DNA, the CDR3 is TGTGCCAGCAGTTTAAGTCGACGCGAGCAGTACTTC. This encodes CASSLSRREQYF. The full variable domain, in which reference TRBV28 and TRBJ2-7 provide the parts outside the CDR3, is DVKVTQSSRYLVKRTGEKVFLECVQDMDHENMFWYRQDPGLGLRLIYFSYDVKMKEKGDIPEGYSVSREKKERFSLILESASTNQTSMYLCASSLSRREQYFGPGTRLTVT.

V usage is TRBV10-3 and J usage is TRBJ2-5, with TRBD2 identical over 9 bases. Germline CDR1 reads ENHRY; CDR2 reads SYGVKD. This CDR3 is 14 amino acids long. The V gene end was trimmed by 8 bases and the J gene end by 4 bases; junction bases not matched to a gene: 8. The CDR3 DNA sequence: TGTGCCATCGCTGAGCGGGGGGAGCGAGAGACCCAGTACTTC. It yields the protein CAIAERGERETQYF.

V usage is TRBV2 and J usage is TRBJ1-2, with 7 bases that match TRBD1. Germline CDR1 and CDR2: SNHLY and FYNNEI. The V gene end was trimmed by 2 bases and the J gene end by 1 base; junction bases not matched to a gene: 4. This CDR3 spans 15 amino acids. The CDR3 nucleotides are TGTGCCAGCAGTGAACGGACAGGAGATAACTATGGCTACACCTTC. Its translation: CASSERTGDNYGYTF.

This clonotype was seen once. The CDR3 sequence is CASSLVSSGGYEQFF. The CDR3 region has the DNA TGTGCCAGCAGTTTAGTGTCTAGCGGAGGTTATGAGCAGTTCTTC. J is TRBJ2-1 and V is TRBV28; TRBD2 matches at 7 bases. CDR1 and CDR2 (germline): MDHEN, SYDVKM. With 2 bases clipped from V and 8 bases from J, the junction kept 9 bases outside the gene matches. The CDR3 is made up of 15 amino acids.

J is TRBJ2-2 and V is TRBV9; 7 bases are shared with TRBD2. V was pared by 1 base and J by 0 bases, with 3 bases of the junction left unmatched. Germline V lookup: CDR1 SGDLS, CDR2 YYNGEE. The CDR3 extends over 16 amino acids. The chain's CDR3 is CASSVWGGSNTGELFF. The CDR3, as DNA: TGTGCCAGCAGCGTATGGGGGGGTTCGAACACCGGGGAGCTGTTTTTT. Looking up the rest from reference TRBV9 and TRBJ2-2 gives the full variable domain: DSGVTQTPKHLITATGQRVTLRCSPRSGDLSVYWYQQSLDQGLQFLIQYYNGEERAKGNILERFSAQQFPDLHSELNLSSLELGDSALYFCASSVWGGSNTGELFFGEGSRLTVL.

This clonotype was observed a handful of times. The chain employs TRBV30 and TRBJ1-1, with a possible D match to TRBD1 (5 bases). This CDR3 has 14 amino acids. The V gene lost 0 bases and the J gene lost 6 bases, with 14 bases spanning the gap. CDR1 and CDR2 (germline): GTSNPN, SVGIG (reference sequence). CDR3: CAWSVDSGFSEAFF. CDR3 sequence (DNA): TGTGCCTGGAGTGTTGATTCAGGGTTCTCTGAAGCTTTCTTT.

CDR3 protein: CASSYSESGQGMTEAFF. The CDR3 DNA follows: TGTGCCAGCAGTTACTCGGAATCGGGACAGGGGATGACTGAAGCTTTCTTT. The V and J genes are TRBV6-5 and TRBJ1-1, with 10 nucleotides matching TRBD1. The CDR3 length is 17 residues. V trimming: 0 bases; J trimming: 5 bases; junction bases outside the gene matches: 9. Looked up from germline, CDR1 is MNHEY and CDR2 is SVGAGI.

The table lists this clonotype with many counts. The chain uses TRBV12-3 or TRBV12-4 and TRBJ2-7, with D tentatively TRBD2 (5 bases). V was trimmed by 4 bases and J by 9 bases, leaving 10 bases between them. The CDR3 is 11 amino acids. The CDR3 bases are TGTGCCAGCAGTTCAGGAGGACGGCAGTACTTC. Residues: CASSSGGRQYF.

V gene TRBV3-1 combines with J gene TRBJ2-7, with 8 bases fitting TRBD2. J was trimmed by 3 bases and V by 5 bases; bases with no gene match: 3. Germline CDR1 LGHDT, CDR2 YNNKEL (reference sequence). This CDR3 is built from 13 residues. The CDR3 loop reads CASSERGGYEQYF. The CDR3 bases are TGTGCCAGCAGCGAACGGGGGGGCTACGAGCAGTACTTC.

A few counts support this clonotype. This chain joins TRBV20-1 and TRBJ2-2; D is undetermined. The CDR3 spans 13 residues. V gave up 6 bases and J gave up 3 bases, with 11 bases separating them. The germline V gene has CDR1 DFQATT and CDR2 SNEGSKA (reference sequence). The CDR3 region has the DNA TGCAGTGCCAGCGACTCCTACACCGGGGAGCTGTTTTTT. Its protein product is CSASDSYTGELFF.

This clonotype was seen a few times. The chain is built from TRBV20-1 and TRBJ1-1; no clear D. Per germline, CDR1 DFQATT and CDR2 SNEGSKA (reference sequence). V lost 6 bases to trimming and J lost 4 bases, with 12 bases between them. This CDR3 contains 12 residues. This CDR3 is CSARRRSTEAFF. The CDR3 DNA reads as TGCAGTGCCCGGAGGAGGTCCACTGAAGCTTTCTTT.

This chain connects TRBV20-1 to TRBJ2-7, with D perhaps given as TRBD1 or TRBD2 (5 bases each). This CDR3 is 12 amino acids long. With 5 bases removed from V and 5 bases from J, the gap between germline ends came to 13 bases. Germline V gene lookup returns CDR1 DFQATT and CDR2 SNEGSKA (reference sequence). For the CDR3, the DNA is TGCAGTGCTCGACGCCGGGACGACGAGCAGTACTTC. Residues: CSARRRDDEQYF.

V and J are TRBV30 and TRBJ1-5; D is uncertain. V shed 3 bases and J shed 0 bases, with 12 bases lying between them. Germline V gives CDR1 GTSNPN, CDR2 SVGIG (reference sequence). This CDR3 has 15 amino acids. The DNA of the CDR3 is TGTGCCTGGAGCAAGAATGGGATTAGCAATCAGCCCCAGCATTTT. It encodes CAWSKNGISNQPQHF.

This clonotype was recorded at least ten times. One end of the junction fails to match germline, which may point to a read error. The chain joins TRBV12-3 or TRBV12-4 to TRBJ1-1; D may be TRBD1 (5 bases). CDR3 length: 13 residues. CDR3 sequence: CASSLGDGTEAFF. The DNA of the CDR3 is TGTGCCAGCAGTTTGGGGGATGGGACTGAGGCTTTCTTT.

The chain has TRBV2 and TRBJ1-2, with 7 bases lining up with TRBD1. Trimming removed 4 bases from V and 5 bases from J; junction bases left unmatched: 7. Germline CDR1 and CDR2: SNHLY and FYNNEI. The CDR3 is 14 residues long. CDR3 bases: TGTGCCAGCAGTGGACAGGGATCAGGATATGGCTACACCTTC. It encodes CASSGQGSGYGYTF. The complete variable domain, with remaining parts taken from reference TRBV2 and TRBJ1-2, reads EPEVTQTPSHQVTQMGQEVILRCVPISNHLYFYWYRQILGQKVEFLVSFYNNEISEKSEIFDDQFSVERPDGSNFTLKIRSTKLEDSAMYFCASSGQGSGYGYTFGSGTRLTVV.

This clonotype has at least ten counts. The chain links TRBV11-2 to TRBJ2-7; no clear D. The germline V gene encodes CDR1 SGHAT and CDR2 FQNNGV. Trimming pared 0 bases from V and 1 base from J, leaving 7 bases between. The CDR3 length is 14 residues. The CDR3 protein is CASSLEGSSYEQYF. The CDR3 DNA follows: TGTGCCAGCAGCTTAGAGGGGTCGTCCTACGAGCAGTACTTC.

The sample holds a few counts of this clonotype. V and J are TRBV6-1 and TRBJ1-5; a possible D gene is TRBD1 (6 bases). The CDR3 length is 15 residues. Trimming stripped 7 bases from V and 8 bases from J, with 21 bases between. Germline CDR1 MNHNS, CDR2 SASEGT. For the CDR3, the DNA is TGTGCCAGCACTCGCCGGGGGGGGGCGCGGGAGCCCCAGCATTTT. Translation gives CASTRRGGAREPQHF.

V gene TRBV2 combines with J gene TRBJ1-1; D is unresolved. This CDR3 comprises 13 residues. Looked up from germline, CDR1 is SNHLY and CDR2 is FYNNEI. Trimming took 10 bases from V and 2 from J, leaving 14 bases between them. The CDR3 bases are TGTGCCAACAAGCGAGACGGCAACACTGAAGCTTTCTTT. Translation: CANKRDGNTEAFF. Complete variable domain (other parts from reference TRBV2 and TRBJ1-1): EPEVTQTPSHQVTQMGQEVILRCVPISNHLYFYWYRQILGQKVEFLVSFYNNEISEKSEIFDDQFSVERPDGSNFTLKIRSTKLEDSAMYFCANKRDGNTEAFFGQGTRLTVV.

This clonotype showed up many times. V gene TRBV25-1 combines with J gene TRBJ1-1; D remains ambiguous. CDR3 length equals 11 residues. Between the trimmed V and J ends, which lost 5 bases and 8 bases, there was a span of 9 bases. CDR1 MGHDK and CDR2 SYGVNS come from the germline V gene. CDR3 sequence (DNA): TGTGCCAGCAGTATATACAGAGAAGCTTTCTTT. Translation gives CASSIYREAFF.

The V call is TRBV18, the J call TRBJ1-1, with TRBD1 as a possible D gene (5 bases). From germline, CDR1 is KGHSH and CDR2 LQKENI. The V end was cut by 6 bases, the J end by 2 bases, with 13 bases between. This CDR3 has 14 residues. The CDR3 loop reads CASSVDRDNTEAFF. The CDR3 nucleotides read TGTGCCAGCTCGGTCGACAGAGACAACACTGAAGCTTTCTTT.

V and J are TRBV29-1 and TRBJ1-1; D unclear. V was trimmed by 7 bases and J by 5 bases, leaving 11 bases between them. CDR3 length equals 11 residues. Per germline, CDR1 SQVTM and CDR2 ANQGSEA. The CDR3 sequence is CSGSTVTEAFF. CDR3 coding DNA: TGCAGCGGATCGACCGTAACTGAAGCTTTCTTT.